The following is a TCR beta chain sequence with its context. The sample belongs to a study of blood T cell repertoires in COVID-19. The wider study: Both acute and convalescent COVID-19 samples were obtained from the United States, Italy and Spain. Sample material is recorded as cDNA or gDNA derived from T cells, B-cell-depleted T cells, or PBMCs.

Authors' methods: Reference gene primer amplification in the assay estimated nucleated cell counts. Libraries were prepared by immunoSEQ multiplex PCR; TCRdb keeps only in-frame clonotypes and omits some of them. V and J calls and clone size follow that table, whereas D and trimming were derived from the DNA. Among tens of thousands of clones listed, approximately 80% were seen once. The V segment lost 6 bases and the J segment 2 bases; nucleotides outside the gene matches: 4. CDR3 length: 14 residues. CDR1 is MNHEY and CDR2 is SVGAGI in the germline V gene. Input material: peripheral blood. The TCR comes from a man between 65 and 79 years old with acute or convalescent COVID-19. This chain joins TRBV6-5 and TRBJ1-5; 7 positions agree with TRBD1. CDR3 DNA sequence: TGTGCCAGCAGACGACAGGGTCGCAATCAGCCCCAGCATTTT. Protein: CASRRQGRNQPQHF.